Listed here is a single T cell receptor beta chain. What it binds is unknown. The record originates from a study of T-cell memory formation after mild COVID-19. As for the study in general: TCR clusters showed largely donor specificity.

TCRdb fed the 5' RACE reads into MiXCR, producing one record per CDR3 protein. The table includes approximately 300,000 distinct CDR3 sequences, approximately 16% detected once. CDR1 ENHRY and CDR2 SYGVKD come from the germline V gene. CDR3 length: 13 amino acids. V was shortened by 8 bases and J by 4 bases, with 12 bases between the two germline ends. Findings and limits, study-wide: Day 15 to 85 contractors were CD4/CD8 balanced; later expanders leaned CD4+.

This receptor was identified in a man between 18 and 35 years old who had mild COVID-19 (a few samples of this study predate the infection). Cell type and time point are not known. Sequenced sample: PBMCs or a T cell subset sorted from them (not recorded which). This rearrangement joins TRBV10-3 to TRBJ1-3; D remains unclear. CDR3 in amino acids: CAIAAEPGNTIYF. CDR3 DNA: TGTGCCATCGCGGCGGAACCAGGAAACACCATATATTTT.